The clone carrying this TCR beta chain was recorded only once. The data derive from a study of blood T cell repertoires in COVID-19. Study in general: In each case, the material was cDNA or gDNA derived from T cells, B-cell-depleted T cells, or PBMCs.

Original analysis: For nucleated cells, counts were estimated from reference gene primer amplification. Assay used: immunoSEQ multiplex PCR; TCRdb lists only in-frame clones, some missing. V and J calls and clone size are as listed in that table; D and trimming were resolved from the DNA. The sample lists some 100,000 clones, 85% occurring once. CDR1 and CDR2 from the germline V gene are LNHDA and SQIVND (reference sequence). Trimming took 2 bases from V and 2 from J, leaving 13 bases between them. The CDR3 totals 16 residues. The specimen was peripheral blood. V usage is TRBV19 and J usage is TRBJ1-5, with D unresolved. The sequence was obtained from a woman in her 70s with active or convalescent COVID-19. CDR3 DNA sequence: TGTGCCAGTAGTATAATCGGAGGGCAGCGCAATCAGCCCCAGCATTTT. Translation: CASSIIGGQRNQPQHF.